The 6 T cell receptor beta chains below all came from one sample that was sequenced in a study of blood T cell repertoires in COVID-19. TCRdb's table, derived via immunoSEQ multiplex PCR, lists solely in-frame clones and lacks some. The sample lists some 240,000 clones, nearly 90% occurring once. Sequenced input: peripheral blood. Source of these receptors: a woman in her fifties or sixties with COVID-19, enrolled during active disease.

The CDR3: CASSPGTGEGDGYTF. As DNA, the CDR3 is TGTGCCAGCAGCCCAGGGACAGGGGAAGGGGATGGCTACACCTTC. This chain uses TRBV7-3 with TRBJ1-2; TRBD1 matches 10 bases. Looked up from germline, CDR1 is SGHTA and CDR2 is FQGTGA. CDR3 length: 15 amino acids. Trimming cost V 5 bases and J 6 bases; bases outside gene matches: 9.

V is TRBV2 and J is TRBJ2-3, with 8 bases matching TRBD2. Trimming cost V 8 bases and J 1 base; bases outside gene matches: 11. This CDR3 is built from 16 residues. Germline V gives CDR1 SNHLY, CDR2 FYNNEI. The chain's CDR3 is CASLRRGEGGTDTQYF. The CDR3, as DNA: TGTGCCAGCCTAAGGCGGGGGGAAGGGGGCACAGATACGCAGTATTTT.

This chain links TRBV6-5 with TRBJ1-4; 8 nucleotides match TRBD1. Trimming at V came to 2 bases and at J to 4 bases, leaving 3 bases not matched to a gene. CDR3 size: 15 residues. CDR1 and CDR2 from the germline V gene are MNHEY and SVGAGI. The CDR3 is CASSYRTGNNEKLFF. DNA for the CDR3: TGTGCCAGCAGTTACCGGACAGGGAATAATGAAAAACTGTTTTTT.

In its sample, this clone was seen a few times. Other DNA sequences within the sample encode an identical CDR3. V is TRBV30 and J is TRBJ1-2; weak D call: TRBD1 (6 bases). The CDR3 contains 13 residues. Per germline, CDR1 GTSNPN and CDR2 SVGIG (reference sequence). The V end was cut by 0 bases, the J end by 3 bases, with 8 bases between. The CDR3 spells CAWSVQGDYGYTF. The CDR3, as DNA: TGTGCCTGGAGTGTACAGGGCGACTATGGCTACACCTTC.

A few counts support this clone. The chain uses TRBV6-5 and TRBJ1-1; TRBD1 might be the D (5 bases). Germline V gives CDR1 MNHEY, CDR2 SVGAGI. There are 13 residues in the CDR3. V lost 7 bases, J lost 2 bases, and 11 bases lay in between. The CDR3 loop is CASIKTGNTEAFF. The CDR3 DNA reads TGTGCCAGCATCAAAACAGGTAACACTGAAGCTTTCTTT.

The rearrangement uses TRBV30 and TRBJ2-1; the match to TRBD2 covers 11 bases. Germline V gene lookup returns CDR1 GTSNPN and CDR2 SVGIG (reference sequence). The CDR3 totals 14 residues. J gave up 4 bases and V 3 bases, and 2 bases lay outside the gene matches. The CDR3 bases are TGTGCCTGGAGACTAGCGGGGGCGTACAATGAGCAGTTCTTC. It codes for CAWRLAGAYNEQFF.